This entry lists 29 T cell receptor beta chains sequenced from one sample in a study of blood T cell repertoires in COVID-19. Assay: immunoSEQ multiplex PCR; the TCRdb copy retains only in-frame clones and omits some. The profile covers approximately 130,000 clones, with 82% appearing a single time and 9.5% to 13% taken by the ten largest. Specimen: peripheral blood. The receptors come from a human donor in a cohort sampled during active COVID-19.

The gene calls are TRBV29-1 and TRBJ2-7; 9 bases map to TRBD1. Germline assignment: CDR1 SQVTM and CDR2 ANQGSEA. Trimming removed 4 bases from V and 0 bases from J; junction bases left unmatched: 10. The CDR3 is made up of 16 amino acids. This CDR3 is CSVAGQGNRSSYEQYF. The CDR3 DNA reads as TGCAGCGTTGCGGGACAGGGTAATCGTAGCTCCTACGAGCAGTACTTC.

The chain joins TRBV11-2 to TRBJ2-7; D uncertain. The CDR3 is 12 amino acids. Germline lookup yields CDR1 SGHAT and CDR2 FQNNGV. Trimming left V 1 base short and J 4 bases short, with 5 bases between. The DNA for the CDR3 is TGTGCCAGCAGCTTAGCACAATACGAGCAGTACTTC. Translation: CASSLAQYEQYF.

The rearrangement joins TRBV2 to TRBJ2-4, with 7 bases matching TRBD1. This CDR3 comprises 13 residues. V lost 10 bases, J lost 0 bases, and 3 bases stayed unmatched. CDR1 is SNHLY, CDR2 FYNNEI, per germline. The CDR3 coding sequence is TGTGCCACCGGACAGGTAGCCAAAAACATTCAGTACTTC. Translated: CATGQVAKNIQYF.

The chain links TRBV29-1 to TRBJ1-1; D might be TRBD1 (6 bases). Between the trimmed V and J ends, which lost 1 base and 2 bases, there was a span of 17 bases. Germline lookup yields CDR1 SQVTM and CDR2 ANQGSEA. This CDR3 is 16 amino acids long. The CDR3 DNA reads TGCAGCGTTGAAGGAGTGGGGGGGCGCAGTAACACTGAAGCTTTCTTT. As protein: CSVEGVGGRSNTEAFF.

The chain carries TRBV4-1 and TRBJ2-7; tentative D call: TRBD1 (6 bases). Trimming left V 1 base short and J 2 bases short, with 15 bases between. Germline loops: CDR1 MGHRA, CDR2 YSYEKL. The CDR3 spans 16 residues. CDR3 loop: CASSQATGTRTYEQYF. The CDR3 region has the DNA TGCGCCAGCAGCCAAGCTACCGGGACACGGACCTACGAGCAGTACTTC.

CDR3 DNA sequence: TGCGCCAGCAGCCGTCAGGGGTTCGCTGAAGCTTTCTTT. This sequence encodes CASSRQGFAEAFF. The chain links TRBV4-3 to TRBJ1-1, with D perhaps matching TRBD1 (6 bases). Per germline, CDR1 LGHNA and CDR2 YSLEER. The CDR3 sequence is 13 residues long. V was shortened by 4 bases and J by 6 bases, with 12 bases between the two germline ends.

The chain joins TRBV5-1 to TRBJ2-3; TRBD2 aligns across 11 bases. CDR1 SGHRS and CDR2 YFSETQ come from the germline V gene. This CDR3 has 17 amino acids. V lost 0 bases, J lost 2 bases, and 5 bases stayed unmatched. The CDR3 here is CASSLGSGGGHTDTQYF. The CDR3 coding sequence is TGCGCCAGCAGCTTGGGTAGCGGGGGGGGCCACACAGATACGCAGTATTTT.

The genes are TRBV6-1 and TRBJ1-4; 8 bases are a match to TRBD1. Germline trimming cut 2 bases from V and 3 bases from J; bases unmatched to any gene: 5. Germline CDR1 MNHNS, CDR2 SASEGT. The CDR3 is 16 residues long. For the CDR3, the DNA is TGTGCCAGCAGTGAAAGGTCAGGGGGCCCTAATGAAAAACTGTTTTTT. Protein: CASSERSGGPNEKLFF.

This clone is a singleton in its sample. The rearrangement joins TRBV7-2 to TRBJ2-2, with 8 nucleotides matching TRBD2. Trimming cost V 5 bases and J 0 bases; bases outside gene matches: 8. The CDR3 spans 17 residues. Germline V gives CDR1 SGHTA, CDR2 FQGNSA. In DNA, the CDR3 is TGTGCCAGCAGCCCATCACAAGCGGGGGCGAACACCGGGGAGCTGTTTTTT. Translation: CASSPSQAGANTGELFF. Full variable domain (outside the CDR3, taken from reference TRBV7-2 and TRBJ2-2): GAGVSQSPSNKVTEKGKDVELRCDPISGHTALYWYRQSLGQGLEFLIYFQGNSAPDKSGLPSDRFSAERTGGSVSTLTIQRTQQEDSAVYLCASSPSQAGANTGELFFGEGSRLTVL.

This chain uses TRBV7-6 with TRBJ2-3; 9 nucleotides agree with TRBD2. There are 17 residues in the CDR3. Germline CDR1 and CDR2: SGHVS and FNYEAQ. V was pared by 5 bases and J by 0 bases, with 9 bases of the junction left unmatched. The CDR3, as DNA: TGTGCCAGCAGCAAAAGAGCGGGGGGATATAGCACAGATACGCAGTATTTT. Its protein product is CASSKRAGGYSTDTQYF.

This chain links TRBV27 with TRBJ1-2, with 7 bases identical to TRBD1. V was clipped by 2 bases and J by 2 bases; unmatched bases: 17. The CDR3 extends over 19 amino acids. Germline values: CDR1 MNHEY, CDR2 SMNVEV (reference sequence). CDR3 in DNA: TGTGCCAGCAGTTTACGGGCCCCTTTAGGGGGACAGTCGAACTATGGCTACACCTTC. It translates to CASSLRAPLGGQSNYGYTF.

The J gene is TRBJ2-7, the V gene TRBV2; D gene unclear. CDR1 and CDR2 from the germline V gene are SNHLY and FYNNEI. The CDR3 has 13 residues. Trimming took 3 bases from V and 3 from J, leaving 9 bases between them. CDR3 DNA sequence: TGTGCCAGCAGTGAGGCAGTGAACTACGAGCAGTACTTC. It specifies CASSEAVNYEQYF.

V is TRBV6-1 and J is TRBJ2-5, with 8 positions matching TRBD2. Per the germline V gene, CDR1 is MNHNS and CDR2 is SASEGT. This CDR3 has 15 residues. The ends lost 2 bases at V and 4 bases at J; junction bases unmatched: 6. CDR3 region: CASSELPGLAETQYF. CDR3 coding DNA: TGTGCCAGCAGTGAACTTCCCGGACTAGCAGAGACCCAGTACTTC.

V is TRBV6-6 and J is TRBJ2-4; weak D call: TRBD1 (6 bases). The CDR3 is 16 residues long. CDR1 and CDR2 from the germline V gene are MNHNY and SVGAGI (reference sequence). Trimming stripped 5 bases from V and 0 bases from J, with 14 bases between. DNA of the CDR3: TGTGCCAGCAGTACGGGACAACCTCTAGCCAAAAACATTCAGTACTTC. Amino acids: CASSTGQPLAKNIQYF.

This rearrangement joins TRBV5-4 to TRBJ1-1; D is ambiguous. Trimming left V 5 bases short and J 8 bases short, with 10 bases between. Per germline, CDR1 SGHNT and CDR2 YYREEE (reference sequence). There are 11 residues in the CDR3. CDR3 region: CASSLGLEAFF. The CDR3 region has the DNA TGTGCCAGCAGTCTCGGGTTGGAAGCTTTCTTT.

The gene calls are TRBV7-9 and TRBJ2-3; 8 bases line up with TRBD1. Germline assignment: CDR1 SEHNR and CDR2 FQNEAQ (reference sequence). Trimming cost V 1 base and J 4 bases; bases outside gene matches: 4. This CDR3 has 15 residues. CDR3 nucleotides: TGTGCCAGCAGCTTAGGCCAGGGGGCATCAGATACGCAGTATTTT. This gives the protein CASSLGQGASDTQYF. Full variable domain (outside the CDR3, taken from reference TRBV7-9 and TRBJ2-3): DTGVSQNPRHKITKRGQNVTFRCDPISEHNRLYWYRQTLGQGPEFLTYFQNEAQLEKSRLLSDRFSAERPKGSFSTLEIQRTEQGDSAMYLCASSLGQGASDTQYFGPGTRLTVL.

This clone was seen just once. DNA of the CDR3: TGCAGCGGAACCCCCGGACAGGGGAACACCGGGGAGCTGTTTTTT. Protein sequence: CSGTPGQGNTGELFF. The chain combines TRBV29-1 with TRBJ2-2; 8 bases align to TRBD1. V was pared by 7 bases and J by 1 base, with 8 bases of the junction left unmatched. Germline CDR1 SQVTM, CDR2 ANQGSEA. The CDR3 runs 15 residues.

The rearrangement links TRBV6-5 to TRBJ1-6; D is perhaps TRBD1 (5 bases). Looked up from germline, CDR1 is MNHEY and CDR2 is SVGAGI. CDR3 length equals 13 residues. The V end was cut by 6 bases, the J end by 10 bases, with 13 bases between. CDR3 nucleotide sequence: TGTGCCAGCAGGCCCCAACAGGTCTCACCCCTCCACTTT. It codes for CASRPQQVSPLHF.

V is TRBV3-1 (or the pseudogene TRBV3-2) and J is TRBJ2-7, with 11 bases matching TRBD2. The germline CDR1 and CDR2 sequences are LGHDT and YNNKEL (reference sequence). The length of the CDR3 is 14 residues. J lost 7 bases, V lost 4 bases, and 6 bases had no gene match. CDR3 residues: CASSLAGGPGEQYF. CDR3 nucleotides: TGTGCCAGCAGCCTAGCGGGGGGGCCTGGAGAGCAGTACTTC.

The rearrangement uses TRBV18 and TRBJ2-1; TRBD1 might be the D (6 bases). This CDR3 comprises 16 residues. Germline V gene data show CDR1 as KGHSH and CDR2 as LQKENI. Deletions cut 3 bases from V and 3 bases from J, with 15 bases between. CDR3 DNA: TGTGCCAGCTCACCCCCACAGGGCTCAAACTACAATGAGCAGTTCTTC. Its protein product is CASSPPQGSNYNEQFF.

The CDR3 nucleotides read TGTGCCAGCAGCCAACGGGAGGGAAATCAGCCCCAGCATTTT. It is translated as CASSQREGNQPQHF. This chain links TRBV2 with TRBJ1-5; D unresolved. CDR3 length equals 14 residues. The germline gives CDR1 SNHLY, CDR2 FYNNEI. V lost 6 bases and J lost 4, with 13 bases in between.

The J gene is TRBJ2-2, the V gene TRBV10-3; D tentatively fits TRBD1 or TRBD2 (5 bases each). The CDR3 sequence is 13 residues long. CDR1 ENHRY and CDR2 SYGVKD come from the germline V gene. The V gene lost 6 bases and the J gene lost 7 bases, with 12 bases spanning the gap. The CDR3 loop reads CAIRETADGELFF. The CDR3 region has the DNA TGTGCCATCAGGGAGACAGCGGACGGGGAGCTGTTTTTT.

Here the CDR3 DNA reads TGCGCCAGCAGTGCCGACAGGGGCACTGAAGCTTTCTTT. It codes for CASSADRGTEAFF. V usage is TRBV10-2 and J usage is TRBJ1-1; 8 bases map to TRBD1. The germline V gene has CDR1 WSHSY and CDR2 SAAADI. The junction had 2 bases not matched to a gene; V was cut back by 4 bases and J by 4 bases. The CDR3 totals 13 residues.

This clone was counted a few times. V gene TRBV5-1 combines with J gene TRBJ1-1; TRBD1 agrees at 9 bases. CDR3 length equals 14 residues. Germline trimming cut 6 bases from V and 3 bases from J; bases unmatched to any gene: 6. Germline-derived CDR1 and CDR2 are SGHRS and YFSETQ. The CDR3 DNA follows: TGCGCCAGCACCCGGGACAGGGTGGACACTGAAGCTTTCTTT. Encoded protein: CASTRDRVDTEAFF. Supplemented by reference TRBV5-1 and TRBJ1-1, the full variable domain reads KAGVTQTPRYLIKTRGQQVTLSCSPISGHRSVSWYQQTPGQGLQFLFEYFSETQRNKGNFPGRFSGRQFSNSRSEMNVSTLELGDSALYLCASTRDRVDTEAFFGQGTRLTVV.

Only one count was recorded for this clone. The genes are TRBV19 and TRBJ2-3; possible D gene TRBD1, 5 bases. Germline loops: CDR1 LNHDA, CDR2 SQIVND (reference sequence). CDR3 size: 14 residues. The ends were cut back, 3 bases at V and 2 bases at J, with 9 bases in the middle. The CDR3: CASSMGRDTDTQYF. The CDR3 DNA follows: TGTGCCAGTAGTATGGGCAGGGACACAGATACGCAGTATTTT.

CDR3 bases: TGTGCCAGCAGCCCTGGGTCAGGGGGGTCCTACGAGCAGTACTTC. It yields the protein CASSPGSGGSYEQYF. This rearrangement joins TRBV9 to TRBJ2-7; TRBD1 might be the D (7 bases). There are 15 residues in the CDR3. Germline CDR1 reads SGDLS; CDR2 reads YYNGEE. The V end was cut by 4 bases, the J end by 1 base, with 15 bases between.

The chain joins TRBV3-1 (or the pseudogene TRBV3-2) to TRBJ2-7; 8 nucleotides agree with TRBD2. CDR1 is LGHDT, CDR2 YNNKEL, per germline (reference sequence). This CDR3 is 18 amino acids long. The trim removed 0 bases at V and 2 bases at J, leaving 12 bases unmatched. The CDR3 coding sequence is TGTGCCAGCAGCCAAGATCTGTGGCTAGCGGGTGTAACCTACGAGCAGTACTTC. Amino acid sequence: CASSQDLWLAGVTYEQYF.

As DNA, the CDR3 is TGCGCCAGCAGCTTGGGGGCCCAGGGGGTCGAGCAGTACTTC. The encoded protein is CASSLGAQGVEQYF. The chain links TRBV5-1 to TRBJ2-7, with 7 nucleotides matching TRBD1. The CDR3 contains 14 residues. The ends lost 0 bases at V and 6 bases at J; junction bases unmatched: 6. Germline lookup yields CDR1 SGHRS and CDR2 YFSETQ. The full variable domain, with the rest looked up from reference TRBV5-1 and TRBJ2-7, is KAGVTQTPRYLIKTRGQQVTLSCSPISGHRSVSWYQQTPGQGLQFLFEYFSETQRNKGNFPGRFSGRQFSNSRSEMNVSTLELGDSALYLCASSLGAQGVEQYFGPGTRLTVT.

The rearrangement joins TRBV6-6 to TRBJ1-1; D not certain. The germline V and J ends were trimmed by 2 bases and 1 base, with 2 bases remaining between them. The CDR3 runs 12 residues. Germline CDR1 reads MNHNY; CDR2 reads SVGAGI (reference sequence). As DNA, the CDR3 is TGTGCCAGCAGTTACCAGAACACTGAAGCTTTCTTT. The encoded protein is CASSYQNTEAFF.